Listed here is a single T cell receptor beta chain. Its antigen remains unidentified. This specimen belongs to a study of T cell responses to AZD1222 COVID-19 vaccine. About the research overall: Whether given at about 4 or about 12 weeks, second doses were pooled. Regarding the study as a whole: It should be noted that donors were predominantly white British and more often female, and clonal diversity was possibly underestimated. All repertoire sampling was performed exclusively after the peak T cell response. The study found Spike-specific TCR breadth and depth rose after two AZD1222 doses.

Clones were read by immunoSEQ multiplex PCR, and TCRdb kept only the in-frame ones, dropping some. In the table there are about 190,000 clones, 94% of which are singletons. The CDR3 totals 11 residues. With 3 bases removed from V and 6 bases from J, the gap between germline ends came to 2 bases. Germline CDR1 KGHSY, CDR2 FQNENV. Sequences were derived from peripheral blood, sampled on day 0 of AZD1222 vaccination. This chain joins TRBV16 and TRBJ2-2, with D uncertain. The sequence was obtained from an adult in good health. The CDR3 spells CASSHAGELFF. CDR3 bases: TGTGCCAGCAGCCACGCCGGGGAGCTGTTTTTT.